This T cell receptor (beta chain) was identified in a study of CD8 T cells in ankylosing spondylitis. The CDR3 runs 15 residues. Per germline, CDR1 SGHRS and CDR2 YFSETQ. V lost 0 bases to trimming and J lost 7 bases; unmatched junction nucleotides: 7. This clonotype has a count of ten or more. Making the TCR beta libraries involved quantitative 5'-RACE with molecular barcodes. TCRdb redid the calling of the 5' RACE reads with MiXCR, one entry per CDR3 protein. Of around 150,000 distinct CDR3 sequences in the sample, roughly an eighth are singletons; the top ten hold approximately 4%. The receptor was isolated from a female donor with ankylosing spondylitis or in good health (not recorded which). Source material: blood, either unsorted or a sorted T cell fraction (not recorded which). The genes are TRBV5-1 and TRBJ1-5; 7 bases fit TRBD1. The CDR3 region is CASSLEGAPQQPQHF. The CDR3 DNA reads as TGCGCCAGCAGCTTGGAGGGGGCCCCTCAACAGCCCCAGCATTTT.